These 3 T cell receptor beta chains were sequenced from one sample in a study. TCRdb fed the 5' RACE reads into MiXCR, producing one record per CDR3 protein. The sample consists of about 57,000 distinct CDR3 sequences, approximately 26% of them appearing once. Treg sorting used a CD4+CD25+CD127-/low gate. Sequences were obtained from tumor-infiltrating Tregs sorted from the breast tumor. The origin of the receptors is a female donor with breast cancer.

This clonotype was observed a few times. A read error is possible here, since a much larger clone lies one base away. V and J are TRBV15 and TRBJ2-1; 16 positions match TRBD2. The CDR3 length is 18 residues. Unmatched junction bases numbered 7, after V lost 0 bases and J lost 8 bases. CDR1 is LNHNV, CDR2 YYDKDF, per germline (reference sequence). The DNA of the CDR3 is TGTGCCACCAGCAGAGATTTGGGGACTAGCGGGAGGGCCTATGAGCAGTTCTTC. It translates to CATSRDLGTSGRAYEQFF. Drawing the rest from reference TRBV15 and TRBJ2-1, the complete variable domain is DAMVIQNPRYQVTQFGKPVTLSCSQTLNHNVMYWYQQKSSQAPKLLFHYYDKDFNNEADTPDNFQSRRPNTSFCFLDIRSPGLGDTAMYLCATSRDLGTSGRAYEQFFGPGTRLTVL.

This clonotype was seen a few times. The chain is built from TRBV2 and TRBJ2-7; either TRBD1 or TRBD2 may fit D (6 bases each). Trimming pared 9 bases from V and 2 bases from J, leaving 14 bases between. This CDR3 comprises 13 residues. The germline V gene has CDR1 SNHLY and CDR2 FYNNEI. The CDR3 reads CARGGKTTYEQYF. CDR3 DNA sequence: TGTGCCAGGGGGGGCAAAACCACCTACGAGCAGTACTTC.

This clonotype was found many times. This chain links TRBV6-2 or TRBV6-3 with TRBJ1-5, with TRBD1 identical over 7 bases. The CDR3 contains 14 residues. Germline V gives CDR1 MNHEY, CDR2 SVGEGT. The junction had 8 bases not matched to a gene; V was cut back by 6 bases and J by 6 bases. The DNA for the CDR3 is TGTGCCAGCAGAAGACAGGGTTTTCTTCAGCCCCAGCATTTT. The encoded protein is CASRRQGFLQPQHF.